This T cell receptor beta chain is drawn from a study of technical replicates of blood from a few donors. The assay was immunoSEQ multiplex PCR, and TCRdb's table has in-frame clones only and misses some. Among about 74,000 clones, just under 95% were seen once, and the ten largest hold roughly 0.25%. The CDR3 loop spans 18 amino acids. The V and J ends lost 3 bases and 2 bases respectively, with 17 bases between them. Germline CDR1 is MDHEN and CDR2 is SYDVKM. The source material was T cells isolated from PBMCs. This chain links TRBV28 with TRBJ1-6; D gene ambiguous. This TCR was recovered from a human donor in good health. DNA of the CDR3: TGTGCCAGCAGTTTTGGAGGCATATCTTCAGCCTATAATTCACCCCTCCACTTT. Amino acids: CASSFGGISSAYNSPLHF.